This TCR beta chain is drawn from a study of blood T cell repertoires in COVID-19. Study overall: Both acute and convalescent COVID-19 samples were obtained from the United States, Italy and Spain. Nucleic acid was either cDNA or gDNA, and it came from T cells, B-cell-depleted T cells, or PBMCs.

The germline V and J ends were trimmed by 4 bases and 5 bases, with 13 bases remaining between them. Per the germline V gene, CDR1 is SGHRS and CDR2 is YFSETQ. The CDR3 sequence is 14 residues long. Authors' methods: Amplifying reference gene primers gave estimates of nucleated cell counts. Data came from immunoSEQ multiplex PCR; TCRdb stores just in-frame clones and leaves some out. V, J and clone size reflect that table, while D and trimming were determined from the DNA. Of 140,000 or so clones detected, 85% to 90% appear once; the ten largest clones hold roughly 11%. The source material was peripheral blood. The sequence was obtained from a woman over 75 with acute or convalescent COVID-19. This chain links TRBV5-1 with TRBJ1-5, with no clear D. The CDR3 loop is CASSEDGVYQPQHF. CDR3 coding DNA: TGCGCCAGCAGCGAGGACGGGGTTTATCAGCCCCAGCATTTT.